Listed below are T cell receptor beta chains from one sample, sequenced in a study of blood T cell repertoires in COVID-19. Using immunoSEQ multiplex PCR, the repertoire was profiled, and TCRdb retains in-frame clones only, with some absent. Seen here are 250,000 to 350,000 clones, around 90% observed once, and the top ten hold approximately 2%. Sample: peripheral blood. These receptors originate from a man younger than 35 with active or convalescent COVID-19. Both conserved end residues are part of each CDR3. The D gene is left open where the match is weak. Some rows have no size entry. The others give once, few or many, or a class for an expanded clone.

CDR3,DNA,J,D,V,size,length
CASSSRSGRTDTQYF,TGTGCCAGCAGCAGCCGTAGCGGTCGCACAGATACGCAGTATTTT,TRBJ2-3,.,TRBV13,once,15
CASLGQPYGYTF,TGTGCCAGCCTGGGACAGCCCTATGGCTACACCTTC,TRBJ1-2,TRBD1,TRBV27,once,12
CASGPGTGSGGELFF,TGTGCCAGTGGCCCCGGGACAGGGTCGGGCGGGGAGCTGTTTTTT,TRBJ2-2,TRBD1,TRBV19,.,15
CASTLDRGNNQPQHF,TGTGCCAGCACCCTTGACAGGGGAAACAATCAGCCCCAGCATTTT,TRBJ1-5,TRBD1,TRBV6-5,.,15
CASSQSSQPLYEQYF,TGTGCCAGCAGCCAATCCTCACAGCCGCTCTACGAGCAGTACTTC,TRBJ2-7,.,TRBV3-1/TRBV3-2,.,15
CASSQEASGSREQYF,TGTGCCAGCAGCCAAGAAGCTAGCGGGAGTCGAGAGCAGTACTTC,TRBJ2-7,TRBD2,TRBV3-1/TRBV3-2,.,15
CASSLIASGGEQFF,TGTGCCAGCAGCTTAATAGCCAGTGGAGGTGAGCAGTTCTTC,TRBJ2-1,.,TRBV13,.,14
CASSSGLAGYNEQFF,TGTGCCAGCAGTTCTGGACTAGCGGGGTACAATGAGCAGTTCTTC,TRBJ2-1,TRBD2,TRBV11-3,.,15
CASSSGTGIPYEQYF,TGTGCCAGCAGCTCGGGGACAGGAATACCCTACGAGCAGTACTTC,TRBJ2-7,TRBD1,TRBV7-9,.,15
CASSSVGTLQETQYF,TGTGCCAGCAGCTCCGTCGGGACACTCCAAGAGACCCAGTACTTC,TRBJ2-5,.,TRBV7-2,few,15
CASSPPGRGTYEQYF,TGTGCCAGCTCACCACCGGGCAGGGGGACCTACGAGCAGTACTTC,TRBJ2-7,TRBD1,TRBV18,.,15
CASSGFGRNGDEQFF,TGTGCCAGCAGCGGATTCGGACGTAACGGGGATGAGCAGTTCTTC,TRBJ2-1,.,TRBV11-2,.,15
CASSWGRETQYF,TGTGCCAGCAGCTGGGGGCGGGAGACCCAGTACTTC,TRBJ2-5,.,TRBV7-9,.,12